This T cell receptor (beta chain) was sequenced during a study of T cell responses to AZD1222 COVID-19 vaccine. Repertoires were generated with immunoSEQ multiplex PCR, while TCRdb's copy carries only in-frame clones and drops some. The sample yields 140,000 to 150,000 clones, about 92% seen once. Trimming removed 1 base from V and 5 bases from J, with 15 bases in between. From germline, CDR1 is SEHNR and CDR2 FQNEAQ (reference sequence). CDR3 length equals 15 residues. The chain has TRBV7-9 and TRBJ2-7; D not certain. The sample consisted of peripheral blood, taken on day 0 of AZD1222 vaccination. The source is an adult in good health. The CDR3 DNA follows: TGTGCCAGCAGCTTAGGGTTTGGGGATGTCGACGAGCAGTACTTC. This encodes CASSLGFGDVDEQYF.